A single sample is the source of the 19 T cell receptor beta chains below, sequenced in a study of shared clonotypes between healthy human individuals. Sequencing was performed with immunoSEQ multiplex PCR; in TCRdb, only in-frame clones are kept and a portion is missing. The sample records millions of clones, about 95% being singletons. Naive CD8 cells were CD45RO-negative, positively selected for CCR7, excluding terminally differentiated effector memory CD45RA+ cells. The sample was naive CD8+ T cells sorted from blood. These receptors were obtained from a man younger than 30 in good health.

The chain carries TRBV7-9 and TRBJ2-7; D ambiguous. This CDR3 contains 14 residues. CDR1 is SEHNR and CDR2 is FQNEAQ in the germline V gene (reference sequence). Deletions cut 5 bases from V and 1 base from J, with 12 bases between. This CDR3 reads CASSLPDVSYEQYF. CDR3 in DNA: TGTGCCAGCAGCCTTCCGGACGTATCCTACGAGCAGTACTTC.

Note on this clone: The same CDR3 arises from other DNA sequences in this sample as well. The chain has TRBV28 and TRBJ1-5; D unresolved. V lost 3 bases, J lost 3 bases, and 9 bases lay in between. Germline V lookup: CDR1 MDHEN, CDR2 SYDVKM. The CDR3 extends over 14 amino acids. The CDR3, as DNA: TGTGCCAGCAGTTTGCTGGGCTCCAATCAGCCCCAGCATTTT. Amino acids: CASSLLGSNQPQHF. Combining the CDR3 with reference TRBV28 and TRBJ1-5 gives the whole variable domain DVKVTQSSRYLVKRTGEKVFLECVQDMDHENMFWYRQDPGLGLRLIYFSYDVKMKEKGDIPEGYSVSREKKERFSLILESASTNQTSMYLCASSLLGSNQPQHFGDGTRLSIL.

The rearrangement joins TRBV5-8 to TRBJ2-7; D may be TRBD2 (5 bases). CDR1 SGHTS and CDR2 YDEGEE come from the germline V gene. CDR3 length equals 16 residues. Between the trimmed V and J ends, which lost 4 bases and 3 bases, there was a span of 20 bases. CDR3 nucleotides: TGTGCCAGCAGCCTTCTCGGGGAGACTGATTTCTACGAGCAGTACTTC. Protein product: CASSLLGETDFYEQYF.

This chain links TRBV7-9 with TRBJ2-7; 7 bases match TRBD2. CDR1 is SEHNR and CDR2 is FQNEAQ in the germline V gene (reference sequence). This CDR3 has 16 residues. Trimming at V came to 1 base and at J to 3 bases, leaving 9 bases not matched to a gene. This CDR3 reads CASSLEPLADRYEQYF. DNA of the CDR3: TGTGCCAGCAGCTTAGAGCCCCTAGCGGACCGCTACGAGCAGTACTTC.

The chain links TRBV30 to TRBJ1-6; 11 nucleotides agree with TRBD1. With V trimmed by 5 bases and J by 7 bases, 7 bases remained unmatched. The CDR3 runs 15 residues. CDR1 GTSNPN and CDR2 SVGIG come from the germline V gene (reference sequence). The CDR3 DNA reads TGTGCCTGGCACCCGGGACAGGGGGAAAATTCACCCCTCCACTTT. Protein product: CAWHPGQGENSPLHF. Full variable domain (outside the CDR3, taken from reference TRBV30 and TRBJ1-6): SQTIHQWPATLVQPVGSPLSLECTVEGTSNPNLYWYRQAAGRGLQLLFYSVGIGQISSEVPQNLSASRPQDRQFILSSKKLLLSDSGFYLCAWHPGQGENSPLHFGNGTRLTVT.

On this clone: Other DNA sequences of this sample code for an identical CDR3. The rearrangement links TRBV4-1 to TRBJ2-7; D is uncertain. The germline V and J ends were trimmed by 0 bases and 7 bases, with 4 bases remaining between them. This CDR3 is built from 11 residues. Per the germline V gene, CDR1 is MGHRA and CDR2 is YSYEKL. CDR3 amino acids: CASSQEGEQYF. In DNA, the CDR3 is TGCGCCAGCAGCCAAGAGGGGGAGCAGTACTTC.

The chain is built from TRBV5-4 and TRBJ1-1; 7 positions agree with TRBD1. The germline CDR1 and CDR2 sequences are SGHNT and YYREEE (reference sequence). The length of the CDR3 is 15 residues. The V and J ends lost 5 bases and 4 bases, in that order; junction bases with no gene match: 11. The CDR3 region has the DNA TGTGCCAGCAGGGTAGGGGGCGCATCTGTCACTGAAGCTTTCTTT. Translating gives CASRVGGASVTEAFF.

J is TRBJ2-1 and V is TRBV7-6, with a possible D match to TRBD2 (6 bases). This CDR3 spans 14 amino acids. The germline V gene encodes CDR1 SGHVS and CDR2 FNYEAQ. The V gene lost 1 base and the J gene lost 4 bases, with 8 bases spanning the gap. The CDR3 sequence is CASSLEGGYNEQFF. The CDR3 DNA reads TGTGCCAGCAGCTTAGAAGGAGGGTACAATGAGCAGTTCTTC.

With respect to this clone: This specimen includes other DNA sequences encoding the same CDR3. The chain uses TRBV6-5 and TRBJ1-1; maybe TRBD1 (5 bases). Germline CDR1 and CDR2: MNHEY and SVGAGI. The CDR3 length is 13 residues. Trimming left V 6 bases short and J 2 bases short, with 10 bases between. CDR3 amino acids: CASSLGGNTEAFF. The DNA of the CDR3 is TGTGCCAGCAGCCTGGGGGGAAACACTGAAGCTTTCTTT.

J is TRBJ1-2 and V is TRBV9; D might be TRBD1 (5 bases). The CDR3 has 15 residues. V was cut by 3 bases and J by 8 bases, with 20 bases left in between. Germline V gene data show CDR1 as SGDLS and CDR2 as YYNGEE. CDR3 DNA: TGTGCCAGCAGCGGTCGAAATGAGGGGTACTCAGGCTACACCTTC. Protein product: CASSGRNEGYSGYTF. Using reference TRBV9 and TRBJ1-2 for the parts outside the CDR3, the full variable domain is DSGVTQTPKHLITATGQRVTLRCSPRSGDLSVYWYQQSLDQGLQFLIQYYNGEERAKGNILERFSAQQFPDLHSELNLSSLELGDSALYFCASSGRNEGYSGYTFGSGTRLTVV.

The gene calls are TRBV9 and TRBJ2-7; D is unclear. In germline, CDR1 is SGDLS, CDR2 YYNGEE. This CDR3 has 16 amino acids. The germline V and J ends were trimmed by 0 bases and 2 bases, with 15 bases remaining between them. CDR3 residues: CASSVASSGSAYEQYF. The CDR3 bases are TGTGCCAGCAGCGTAGCAAGTTCCGGGTCCGCCTACGAGCAGTACTTC. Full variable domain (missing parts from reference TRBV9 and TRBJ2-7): DSGVTQTPKHLITATGQRVTLRCSPRSGDLSVYWYQQSLDQGLQFLIQYYNGEERAKGNILERFSAQQFPDLHSELNLSSLELGDSALYFCASSVASSGSAYEQYFGPGTRLTVT.

CDR3 DNA: TGTGCCAGCAGCTCTGGATACTATGGCTACACCTTC. Amino acid sequence: CASSSGYYGYTF. The genes are TRBV11-2 and TRBJ1-2; no clear D. V was cut by 4 bases and J by 3 bases, with 6 bases left in between. This CDR3 spans 12 amino acids. Germline values: CDR1 SGHAT, CDR2 FQNNGV. Drawing the rest from reference TRBV11-2 and TRBJ1-2, the complete variable domain is EAGVAQSPRYKIIEKRQSVAFWCNPISGHATLYWYQQILGQGPKLLIQFQNNGVVDDSQLPKDRFSAERLKGVDSTLKIQPAKLEDSAVYLCASSSGYYGYTFGSGTRLTVV.

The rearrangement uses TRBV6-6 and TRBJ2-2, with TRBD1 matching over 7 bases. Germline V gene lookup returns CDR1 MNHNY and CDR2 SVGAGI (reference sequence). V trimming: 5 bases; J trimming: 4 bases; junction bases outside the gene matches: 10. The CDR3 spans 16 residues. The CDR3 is CASSHQGGEVTGELFF. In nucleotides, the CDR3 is TGTGCCAGCAGTCACCAAGGGGGCGAGGTCACCGGGGAGCTGTTTTTT.

The CDR3 bases are TGTGCCAGCAGGGGGCCAGGCGGGACAGTTAATTCACCCCTCCACTTT. It is translated as CASRGPGGTVNSPLHF. J is TRBJ1-6 and V is TRBV2; 7 bases fit TRBD1. CDR1 and CDR2 from the germline V gene are SNHLY and FYNNEI. Losses at the gene ends were 6 bases for V and 6 bases for J; bases not matched to a gene: 11. The CDR3 sequence is 16 residues long.

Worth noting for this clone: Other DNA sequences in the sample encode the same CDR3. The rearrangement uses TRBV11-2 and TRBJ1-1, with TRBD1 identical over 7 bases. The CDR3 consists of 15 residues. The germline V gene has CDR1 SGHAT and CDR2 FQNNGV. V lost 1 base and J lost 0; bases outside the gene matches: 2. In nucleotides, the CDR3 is TGTGCCAGCAGCTTAGGACAGGGTCTGAACACTGAAGCTTTCTTT. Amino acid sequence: CASSLGQGLNTEAFF.

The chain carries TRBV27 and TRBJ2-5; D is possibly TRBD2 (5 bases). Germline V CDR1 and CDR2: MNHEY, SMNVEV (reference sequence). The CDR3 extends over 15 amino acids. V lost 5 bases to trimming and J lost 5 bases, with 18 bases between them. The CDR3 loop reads CASSPYSVGWETQYF. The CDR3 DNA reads TGTGCCAGCAGTCCCTATAGCGTCGGGTGGGAGACCCAGTACTTC.

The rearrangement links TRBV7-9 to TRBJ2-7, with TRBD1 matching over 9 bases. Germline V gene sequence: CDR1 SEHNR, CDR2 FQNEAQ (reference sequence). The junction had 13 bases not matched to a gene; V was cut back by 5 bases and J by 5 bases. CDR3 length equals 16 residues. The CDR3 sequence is CASSQNPGTGKDEQYF. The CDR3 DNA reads TGTGCCAGCAGCCAAAACCCCGGGACAGGGAAAGACGAGCAGTACTTC.

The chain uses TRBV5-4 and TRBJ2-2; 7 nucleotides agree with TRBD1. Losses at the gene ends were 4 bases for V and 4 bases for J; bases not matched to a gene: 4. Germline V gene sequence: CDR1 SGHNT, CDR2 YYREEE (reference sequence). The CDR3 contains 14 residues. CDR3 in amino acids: CASSPGTATGELFF. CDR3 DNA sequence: TGTGCCAGCAGCCCGGGGACAGCCACCGGGGAGCTGTTTTTT.

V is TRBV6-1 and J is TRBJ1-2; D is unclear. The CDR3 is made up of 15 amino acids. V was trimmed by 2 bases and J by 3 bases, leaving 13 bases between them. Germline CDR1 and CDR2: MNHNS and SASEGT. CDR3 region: CASSENKADYYGYTF. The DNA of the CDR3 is TGTGCCAGCAGTGAAAATAAAGCGGACTACTATGGCTACACCTTC.